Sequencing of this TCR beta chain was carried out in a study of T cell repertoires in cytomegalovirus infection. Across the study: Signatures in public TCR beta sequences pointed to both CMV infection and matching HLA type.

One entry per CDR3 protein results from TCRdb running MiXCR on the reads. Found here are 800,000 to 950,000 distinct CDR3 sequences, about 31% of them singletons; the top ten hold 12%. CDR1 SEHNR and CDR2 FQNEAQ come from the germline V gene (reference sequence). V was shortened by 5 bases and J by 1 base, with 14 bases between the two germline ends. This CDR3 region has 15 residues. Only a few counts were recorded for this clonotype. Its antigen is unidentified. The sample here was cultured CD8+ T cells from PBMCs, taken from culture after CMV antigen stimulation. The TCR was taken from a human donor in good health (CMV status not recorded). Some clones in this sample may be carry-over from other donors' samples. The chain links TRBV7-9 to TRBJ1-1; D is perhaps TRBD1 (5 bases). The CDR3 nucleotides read TGTGCCAGCAGCCCAACTCGACAGAAGAACACTGAAGCTTTCTTT. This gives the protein CASSPTRQKNTEAFF.